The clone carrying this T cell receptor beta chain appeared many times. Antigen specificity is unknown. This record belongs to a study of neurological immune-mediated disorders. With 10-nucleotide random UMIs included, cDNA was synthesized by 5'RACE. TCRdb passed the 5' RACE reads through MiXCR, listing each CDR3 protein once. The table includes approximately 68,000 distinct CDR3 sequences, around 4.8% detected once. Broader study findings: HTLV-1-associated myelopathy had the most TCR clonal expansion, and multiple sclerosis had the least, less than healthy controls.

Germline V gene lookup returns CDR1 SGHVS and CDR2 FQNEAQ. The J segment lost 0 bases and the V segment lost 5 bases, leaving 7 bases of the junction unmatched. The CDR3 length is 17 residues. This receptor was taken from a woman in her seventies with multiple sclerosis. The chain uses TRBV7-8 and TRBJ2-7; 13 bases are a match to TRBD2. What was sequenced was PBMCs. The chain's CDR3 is CASSTGTSGTFSYEQYF. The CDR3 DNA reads TGTGCCAGCAGCACCGGGACTAGCGGGACCTTCTCCTACGAGCAGTACTTC.